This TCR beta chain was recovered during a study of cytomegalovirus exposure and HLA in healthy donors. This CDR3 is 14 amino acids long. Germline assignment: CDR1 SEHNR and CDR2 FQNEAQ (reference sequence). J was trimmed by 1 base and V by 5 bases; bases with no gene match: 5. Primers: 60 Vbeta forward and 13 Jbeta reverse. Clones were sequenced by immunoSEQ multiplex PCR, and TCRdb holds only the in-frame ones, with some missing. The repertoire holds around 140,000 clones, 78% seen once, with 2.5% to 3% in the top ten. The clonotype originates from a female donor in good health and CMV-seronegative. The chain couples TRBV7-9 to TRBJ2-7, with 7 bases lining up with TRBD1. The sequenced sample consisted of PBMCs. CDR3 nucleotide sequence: TGTGCCAGCAGCGGCCAGGGACAGTCCTACGAGCAGTACTTC. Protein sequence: CASSGQGQSYEQYF.